Below, 14 T cell receptor beta chains from the same sample are listed, as sequenced in a study of T cells in localized non-small cell lung cancer. Only in-frame clones appear in the TCRdb table, and some are missing; sequencing was by immunoSEQ multiplex PCR. The sample contains 60,000 to 75,000 clones, roughly 86% of which appear only once. The source was peripheral blood, collected before any cancer treatment. The receptors were gathered from a female donor older than 55 with stage I lung adenocarcinoma.

V gene TRBV14 combines with J gene TRBJ2-7, with TRBD1 as a possible D gene (5 bases). This CDR3 is built from 19 residues. The ends were cut back, 4 bases at V and 2 bases at J, with 27 bases in the middle. CDR1 SGHDN and CDR2 FVKESK come from the germline V gene. The CDR3 DNA is TGTGCCAGCAGCCCAAATTCAAACCCCTACCGGACACCCGCCTACGAGCAGTACTTC. The encoded protein is CASSPNSNPYRTPAYEQYF.

Comments on this clone: The junction differs from germline at one of its ends, possibly a read error. The rearrangement links TRBV6-1 to TRBJ1-5; D not certain. Germline V gene data show CDR1 as MNHNS and CDR2 as SASEGT. The CDR3 spans 13 residues. CDR3 sequence: CASGDAVGQPQHF. The CDR3 coding sequence is TGTGCCAGCGGTGACGCGGTAGGTCAGCCCCAGCATTTT.

The chain joins TRBV7-9 to TRBJ1-5, with TRBD1 as a possible D gene (6 bases). The germline gives CDR1 SEHNR, CDR2 FQNEAQ (reference sequence). Trimming left V 2 bases short and J 3 bases short, with 11 bases between. The CDR3 runs 15 residues. The CDR3, as DNA: TGTGCCAGCAGCTTATCGGACAGCGACAATCAGCCCCAGCATTTT. It encodes CASSLSDSDNQPQHF.

This chain joins TRBV9 and TRBJ2-7; 9 positions match TRBD2. The CDR3 totals 15 residues. Trimming at V came to 1 base and at J to 2 bases, leaving 4 bases not matched to a gene. CDR1 and CDR2 from the germline V gene are SGDLS and YYNGEE. CDR3 sequence: CASSVRGGGAYEQYF. CDR3 nucleotide sequence: TGTGCCAGCAGCGTACGAGGCGGGGGGGCCTACGAGCAGTACTTC.

The V gene is TRBV4-1, the J gene TRBJ2-7; the D gene is possibly TRBD2 (5 bases). Germline V gives CDR1 MGHRA, CDR2 YSYEKL. Trimming removed 4 bases from V and 4 bases from J, with 17 bases in between. There are 15 residues in the CDR3. As DNA, the CDR3 is TGCGCCAGCAGCCCCGCCGAACTAGGGCCATACGAGCAGTACTTC. Translating it yields CASSPAELGPYEQYF.

J is TRBJ2-7 and V is TRBV6-1; 9 nucleotides match TRBD1. In germline, CDR1 is MNHNS, CDR2 SASEGT. CDR3 length equals 13 residues. Trimming removed 6 bases from V and 7 bases from J; junction bases left unmatched: 7. The CDR3 reads CASRRQDRGEQYF. Written as DNA, the CDR3 is TGTGCCAGCAGGCGACAGGACAGGGGTGAGCAGTACTTC.

V is TRBV5-4 and J is TRBJ2-4; TRBD1 matches at 8 bases. CDR1 and CDR2 from the germline V gene are SGHNT and YYREEE (reference sequence). The CDR3 loop spans 15 amino acids. Trimming at V came to 2 bases and at J to 6 bases, leaving 7 bases not matched to a gene. CDR3 DNA sequence: TGTGCCAGCAGCTTAAATAACCAGGGGGCAAACATTCAGTACTTC. It is translated as CASSLNNQGANIQYF.

This clone is medium-sized by share. V is TRBV18 and J is TRBJ2-5; tentatively, D is TRBD1 (5 bases). V lost 3 bases to trimming and J lost 5 bases, with 13 bases between them. CDR3 size: 14 residues. Germline V gene lookup returns CDR1 KGHSH and CDR2 LQKENI. In DNA form, the CDR3 reads TGTGCCAGCTCACCCCAGGGTTTCTTCGAGACCCAGTACTTC. Amino acid sequence: CASSPQGFFETQYF.

V is TRBV9 and J is TRBJ2-3, with a tentative D call TRBD1 (6 bases). The CDR3 totals 12 residues. With 2 bases removed from V and 8 bases from J, the gap between germline ends came to 9 bases. Germline lookup yields CDR1 SGDLS and CDR2 YYNGEE. The CDR3 protein is CASSVGGGTQYF. CDR3 nucleotides: TGTGCCAGCAGCGTTGGGGGCGGTACGCAGTATTTT.

The CDR3 DNA follows: TGTGCCAGCAGGGCTAGCGGGACCAACACCGGGGAGCTGTTTTTT. Residues: CASRASGTNTGELFF. The J gene is TRBJ2-2, the V gene TRBV2, with 9 positions matching TRBD2. Looked up from germline, CDR1 is SNHLY and CDR2 is FYNNEI. The CDR3 runs 15 residues. V lost 6 bases and J lost 2; bases outside the gene matches: 4.

The J gene is TRBJ1-1, the V gene TRBV11-2; D is ambiguous. CDR3 size: 15 residues. The V gene lost 4 bases and the J gene lost 5 bases, with 17 bases spanning the gap. CDR1 and CDR2 from the germline V gene are SGHAT and FQNNGV. For the CDR3, the DNA is TGTGCCAGCAGCTACCCCATTTCGGGTGGTACTGAAGCTTTCTTT. It codes for CASSYPISGGTEAFF.

The table lists this clone with a few counts. This chain connects TRBV2 to TRBJ1-5, with 7 nucleotides matching TRBD1. The CDR3 covers 14 residues. Germline CDR1 and CDR2: SNHLY and FYNNEI. V lost 7 bases to trimming and J lost 2 bases; unmatched junction nucleotides: 5. The CDR3 region is CASTQGQGNQPQHF. DNA of the CDR3: TGTGCCAGCACCCAAGGACAGGGCAATCAGCCCCAGCATTTT.

CDR3 nucleotide sequence: TGTGCCAGCAGACCGGGCTCCTCGGGCAATCAGCCCCAGCATTTT. It specifies CASRPGSSGNQPQHF. The chain combines TRBV6-5 with TRBJ1-5; D unclear. The germline V gene encodes CDR1 MNHEY and CDR2 SVGAGI. The CDR3 extends over 15 amino acids. V was trimmed by 6 bases and J by 2 bases, leaving 14 bases between them.

This chain uses TRBV11-2 with TRBJ1-2; D not certain. Germline V gene data show CDR1 as SGHAT and CDR2 as FQNNGV. Trimming left V 1 base short and J 0 bases short, with 3 bases between. CDR3 length: 13 residues. The CDR3 sequence is CASSLGANYGYTF. In DNA, the CDR3 is TGTGCCAGCAGCTTAGGGGCTAACTATGGCTACACCTTC. The whole variable domain, filled in from reference TRBV11-2 and TRBJ1-2, reads EAGVAQSPRYKIIEKRQSVAFWCNPISGHATLYWYQQILGQGPKLLIQFQNNGVVDDSQLPKDRFSAERLKGVDSTLKIQPAKLEDSAVYLCASSLGANYGYTFGSGTRLTVV.